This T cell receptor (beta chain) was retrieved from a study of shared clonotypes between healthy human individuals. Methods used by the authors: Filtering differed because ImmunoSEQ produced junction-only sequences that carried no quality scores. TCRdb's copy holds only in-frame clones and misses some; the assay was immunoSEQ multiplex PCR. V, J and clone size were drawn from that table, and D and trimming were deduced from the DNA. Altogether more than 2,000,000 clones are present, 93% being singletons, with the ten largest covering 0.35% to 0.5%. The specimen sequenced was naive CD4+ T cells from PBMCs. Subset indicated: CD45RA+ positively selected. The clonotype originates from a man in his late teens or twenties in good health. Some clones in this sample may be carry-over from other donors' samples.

In DNA form, the CDR3 reads TGTGCCACCAGCAGAGTGATATCCGCGGGGTCCCAGTACTTC. This translates into CATSRVISAGSQYF. The rearrangement links TRBV15 to TRBJ2-5, with D possibly being TRBD2 (6 bases). Trimming shortened V by 1 base and J by 9 bases, and 15 bases separated the two germline ends. The CDR3 runs to 14 residues. From germline, CDR1 is LNHNV and CDR2 YYDKDF (reference sequence).